These 16 T cell receptor beta chains came from one sample sequenced in a study of blood T cell repertoires in COVID-19. Data came from immunoSEQ multiplex PCR; TCRdb stores just in-frame clones and leaves some out. Here the sample spans 200,000 to 250,000 clones, about 80% being singletons. The material sequenced was peripheral blood. The receptors shown here come from a woman aged 55-70 years with acute or convalescent COVID-19.

The chain has TRBV6-6 and TRBJ2-2; 9 bases align to TRBD1. Per germline, CDR1 MNHNY and CDR2 SVGAGI (reference sequence). The CDR3 consists of 15 residues. Trimming removed 6 bases from V and 6 bases from J; junction bases left unmatched: 8. Here the CDR3 DNA reads TGTGCCAGCAGACAAGGGACAGGGAGACCCGGGGAGCTGTTTTTT. This codes for CASRQGTGRPGELFF.

This clone was recorded once. The chain combines TRBV5-6 with TRBJ1-4; D is unresolved. The germline V and J ends were trimmed by 0 bases and 8 bases, with 11 bases remaining between them. From germline, CDR1 is SGHDT and CDR2 YYEEEE. The CDR3 runs to 14 residues. The CDR3 region is CASSLGFVGEKLFF. The CDR3 DNA reads TGTGCCAGCAGCTTGGGTTTCGTCGGGGAAAAACTGTTTTTT.

The rearrangement joins TRBV30 to TRBJ2-1; D is perhaps TRBD1 (5 bases). Germline V gene data show CDR1 as GTSNPN and CDR2 as SVGIG (reference sequence). The V and J ends lost 6 bases and 4 bases respectively, with 13 bases between them. CDR3 length equals 13 residues. DNA of the CDR3: TGTGCCTGCAGGGTACCCTCTTACAATGAGCAGTTCTTC. Translating gives CACRVPSYNEQFF.

This clone was picked up one time. The chain has TRBV6-5 and TRBJ1-1; TRBD1 aligns across 7 bases. The CDR3 is 14 amino acids. Losses at the gene ends were 6 bases for V and 4 bases for J; bases not matched to a gene: 8. Germline V gene sequence: CDR1 MNHEY, CDR2 SVGAGI. For the CDR3, the DNA is TGTGCCAGCAGGAAAGACAGGGTAATCACTGAAGCTTTCTTT. Protein sequence: CASRKDRVITEAFF.

V usage is TRBV28 and J usage is TRBJ2-2, with TRBD1 as a possible D gene (6 bases). The CDR3 is 14 residues long. Trimming stripped 10 bases from V and 1 base from J, with 13 bases between. The germline gives CDR1 MDHEN, CDR2 SYDVKM. CDR3 DNA: TGTGCCACCAAGACAGGTTTGAACACCGGGGAGCTGTTTTTT. The encoded protein is CATKTGLNTGELFF.

Only one count was recorded for this clone. This chain connects TRBV19 to TRBJ1-2, with no clear D. The CDR3 is 14 amino acids. The germline V and J ends were trimmed by 10 bases and 8 bases, with 23 bases remaining between them. CDR1 LNHDA and CDR2 SQIVND come from the germline V gene (reference sequence). The DNA for the CDR3 is TGTGCCACCACCAGGATCGGCGACGACCCAGGCTACACCTTC. Amino acid sequence: CATTRIGDDPGYTF.

The rearrangement joins TRBV3-1 (or the pseudogene TRBV3-2) to TRBJ1-3; D is ambiguous. The CDR3 extends over 14 amino acids. Germline loops: CDR1 LGHDT, CDR2 YNNKEL (reference sequence). V lost 1 base and J lost 2, with 6 bases in between. This chain's CDR3 is CASSQAGTGNTIYF. The CDR3 bases are TGTGCCAGCAGCCAAGCCGGTACTGGAAACACCATATATTTT.

The genes are TRBV29-1 and TRBJ2-3, with 8 nucleotides matching TRBD1. This CDR3 spans 14 amino acids. V shed 2 bases, J shed 3 bases, and the junction held 4 bases outside the gene matches. Germline V gene lookup returns CDR1 SQVTM and CDR2 ANQGSEA. CDR3 in amino acids: CSVELGQGTDTQYF. DNA for the CDR3: TGCAGCGTTGAATTAGGACAGGGAACAGATACGCAGTATTTT.

V is TRBV3-1 (or the pseudogene TRBV3-2) and J is TRBJ2-5; 15 bases fit TRBD2. The germline V gene has CDR1 LGHDT and CDR2 YNNKEL (reference sequence). The CDR3 is made up of 16 amino acids. J lost 5 bases, V lost 5 bases, and 6 bases had no gene match. CDR3 protein: CASSSRTSGGAETQYF. In DNA form, the CDR3 reads TGTGCCAGCAGCTCAAGGACTAGCGGGGGGGCTGAGACCCAGTACTTC.

This clone was recorded only once. The chain combines TRBV12-3 or TRBV12-4 with TRBJ1-1; D gene uncertain. The V end lost 9 bases, the J end lost 7 bases, and 15 bases lay between the germline ends. This CDR3 has 12 amino acids. The CDR3 is CASSKRAGEAFF. In DNA form, the CDR3 reads TGTGCCAGTTCAAAACGCGCGGGTGAAGCTTTCTTT.

This chain joins TRBV14 and TRBJ1-2; D is unclear. The germline gives CDR1 SGHDN, CDR2 FVKESK. This CDR3 contains 11 residues. Trimming shortened V by 4 bases and J by 4 bases, and 4 bases separated the two germline ends. DNA of the CDR3: TGTGCCAGCAGCCGCGGCTATGGCTACACCTTC. This gives the protein CASSRGYGYTF.

In DNA, the CDR3 is TGTGCCAGCAGTCCGAGGGAGCCTTTTAATCTTTTTCGCAGCTCCTACGAGCAGTACTTC. This sequence encodes CASSPREPFNLFRSSYEQYF. This chain links TRBV27 with TRBJ2-7; tentative D call: TRBD2 (5 bases). Germline CDR1 MNHEY, CDR2 SMNVEV (reference sequence). The V end lost 5 bases, the J end lost 0 bases, and 29 bases lay between the germline ends. This CDR3 spans 20 amino acids.

This clone was detected a few times. The chain recombines TRBV5-6 with TRBJ2-5; 8 nucleotides line up with TRBD2. Germline V CDR1 and CDR2: SGHDT, YYEEEE. Trimming removed 4 bases from V and 5 bases from J; junction bases left unmatched: 10. The CDR3 has 15 residues. The CDR3 reads CASSAGTRGSETQYF. In DNA form, the CDR3 reads TGTGCCAGCAGCGCCGGGACTAGGGGGAGTGAGACCCAGTACTTC.

The V call is TRBV28, the J call TRBJ1-2; a possible D gene is TRBD1 (5 bases). Trimming left V 7 bases short and J 8 bases short, with 17 bases between. The CDR3 has 13 amino acids. Germline V gene sequence: CDR1 MDHEN, CDR2 SYDVKM. The CDR3 protein is CASTQGGVWGYTF. CDR3 DNA sequence: TGTGCCAGCACCCAGGGCGGGGTTTGGGGCTACACCTTC.

The V call is TRBV5-1, the J call TRBJ2-2; possible D gene TRBD1, 5 bases. V lost 5 bases to trimming and J lost 4 bases, with 6 bases between them. CDR1 SGHRS and CDR2 YFSETQ come from the germline V gene. The CDR3 has 12 amino acids. In DNA form, the CDR3 reads TGCGCCAGCAGTAGGGGCACCGGGGAGCTGTTTTTT. Its protein product is CASSRGTGELFF.

V is TRBV6-5 and J is TRBJ1-2; 11 bases agree with TRBD1. CDR1 MNHEY and CDR2 SVGAGI come from the germline V gene. Trimming took 6 bases from V and 3 from J; bases not matched to a gene: 3. The CDR3 is made up of 14 amino acids. This chain's CDR3 is CASRGTGGHYGYTF. The CDR3 DNA sequence: TGTGCCAGCAGGGGGACAGGGGGTCACTATGGCTACACCTTC.